These T cell receptor beta chains were read from a single sample in a study of shared clonotypes between healthy human individuals. Using immunoSEQ multiplex PCR, the repertoire was profiled, and TCRdb retains in-frame clones only, with some absent. Here the sample spans about 2.2 million clones, roughly 95% being singletons. The source material was naive CD8+ T cells from PBMCs. The receptor set was obtained from a young man in good health. Some clones in this sample may be carry-over from other donors' samples. Both conserved end residues are part of each CDR3. A D gene is named only where the DNA matches it firmly. Only some rows state a clone size, as once, few, many or a class for expanded clones.

14 | NA | TRBJ2-1 | TRBV9 | NA | TGTGCCAGCAGCGTAGGTCAGGGGGGGAATGAGCAGTTCTTC | CASSVGQGGNEQFF
15 | TRBD1 | TRBJ2-1 | TRBV6-6 | NA | TGTGCCAGCAGTGGGATGGACAGGAACTACAATGAGCAGTTCTTC | CASSGMDRNYNEQFF
21 | NA | TRBJ1-2 | TRBV9 | NA | TGTGCCAGCAGCGCTCGCTTATTAGGGGACGGGGTACTCCCTTCTAACTATGGCTACACCTTC | CASSARLLGDGVLPSNYGYTF
15 | NA | TRBJ2-5 | TRBV7-9 | NA | TGTGCCAGCAGCTTTTCGGGAACCCTTCAAGAGACCCAGTACTTC | CASSFSGTLQETQYF
15 | TRBD1 | TRBJ1-2 | TRBV7-8 | NA | TGTGCCAGCAGCTTGGGACAGGGGTCCGACTATGGCTACACCTTC | CASSLGQGSDYGYTF
15 | TRBD1 | TRBJ2-7 | TRBV28 | NA | TGTGCCAGCAGATCGACAGGGGCCATCTCCTACGAGCAGTACTTC | CASRSTGAISYEQYF
13 | NA | TRBJ1-1 | TRBV16 | NA | TGTGCCAGCAGCCCGAGCGGACAGAGACAAGCTTTCTTT | CASSPSGQRQAFF
16 | NA | TRBJ2-2 | TRBV10-3 | NA | TGTGCCATCAGTGAGTCAATGAACCCGAACACCGGGGAGCTGTTTTTT | CAISESMNPNTGELFF
13 | NA | TRBJ2-7 | TRBV4-3 | NA | TGCGCCAGCAGCCCCCCGGGTTCCTACGAGCAGTACTTC | CASSPPGSYEQYF
15 | NA | TRBJ1-4 | TRBV7-9 | NA | TGTGCCAGCAGCTTAGTTGGGCAGGAAGGTGGAAAACTGTTTTTT | CASSLVGQEGGKLFF
14 | NA | TRBJ2-7 | TRBV4-3 | NA | TGCGCCAGCAGCCAAGATGGCGGAACCTACGAGCAGTACTTC | CASSQDGGTYEQYF
15 | NA | TRBJ2-7 | TRBV5-8 | NA | TGTGCCAGCAGCTTGGACAGCACCCCGCCCTACGAGCAGTACTTC | CASSLDSTPPYEQYF
15 | NA | TRBJ2-2 | TRBV27 | NA | TGTGCCAGCAGTTTACAGCAGGGCGGCACCGGGGAGCTGTTTTTT | CASSLQQGGTGELFF
14 | TRBD1 | TRBJ2-7 | TRBV4-1 | NA | TGCGCCAGCAGCCGAGGACAGGGTCCGTACGAGCAGTACTTC | CASSRGQGPYEQYF
15 | NA | TRBJ1-2 | TRBV28 | NA | TGTGCCAGCAGTTTTTTAACGGGGCCGGGCTATGGCTACACCTTC | CASSFLTGPGYGYTF
15 | TRBD2 | TRBJ2-1 | TRBV10-3 | NA | TGTGCCATCAGTGATGAGCGGGAGATCTACAATGAGCAGTTCTTC | CAISDEREIYNEQFF
12 | NA | TRBJ2-7 | TRBV27 | NA | TGTGCCAGCAGTCCCAGGCCCTACGAGCAGTACTTC | CASSPRPYEQYF
16 | NA | TRBJ2-3 | TRBV9 | NA | TGTGCCAGCAGCCCCTCTGGCGGGACTAGCACAGATACGCAGTATTTT | CASSPSGGTSTDTQYF
11 | NA | TRBJ1-2 | TRBV19 | NA | TGTGCCAGTAACGGTTACTATGGCTACACCTTC | CASNGYYGYTF
15 | NA | TRBJ1-1 | TRBV7-6 | NA | TGTGCCAGCAGCTTAGCTAGAGGGGGGGGCACTGAAGCTTTCTTT | CASSLARGGGTEAFF
15 | NA | TRBJ1-5 | TRBV9 | NA | TGTGCCAGCAGCGTAGAAGGGGAGCTTAATCAGCCCCAGCATTTT | CASSVEGELNQPQHF
17 | NA | TRBJ2-2 | TRBV4-3 | NA | TGCGCCAGCAGCCAAGGTCGAGTCCGTAAAGGGTCCGGGGAGCTGTTTTTT | CASSQGRVRKGSGELFF
15 | NA | TRBJ1-1 | TRBV6-5 | NA | TGTGCCAGCAGTTCTGGGACACCAGGGCGGACTGAAGCTTTCTTT | CASSSGTPGRTEAFF
14 | NA | TRBJ2-1 | TRBV5-1 | once | TGCGCCAGCAGCTTGGACAGGCCCAACAATGAGCAGTTCTTC | CASSLDRPNNEQFF
16 | NA | TRBJ2-1 | TRBV4-3 | NA | TGCGCCAGCAGCCAAGAGGGGGCTACATCCTACAATGAGCAGTTCTTC | CASSQEGATSYNEQFF
16 | TRBD2 | TRBJ2-3 | TRBV28 | NA | TGTGCCAGCAGTTTAGGTCTAGCGGGGTACGAGGATACGCAGTATTTT | CASSLGLAGYEDTQYF
14 | TRBD1 | TRBJ1-2 | TRBV27 | NA | TGTGCCAGCAGTCCGACAGGGGATCACTATGGCTACACCTTC | CASSPTGDHYGYTF
13 | NA | TRBJ2-7 | TRBV28 | NA | TGTGCCAGCAGGGAGGGGCGATCTTTCGAGCAGTACTTC | CASREGRSFEQYF
15 | TRBD2 | TRBJ2-1 | TRBV19 | NA | TGTGCCAGCGCCCCGGGACTAGCCTCCTACAATGAGCAGTTCTTC | CASAPGLASYNEQFF
15 | NA | TRBJ2-2 | TRBV6-5 | NA | TGTGCCAGCAGTTACGGATGGGGCCAGGGCGGGGAGCTGTTTTTT | CASSYGWGQGGELFF
18 | TRBD2 | TRBJ2-3 | TRBV4-1 | NA | TGCGCCAGCAGCCAAGTCAAGCGGGAGGGCCCGGGCACAGATACGCAGTATTTT | CASSQVKREGPGTDTQYF
13 | NA | TRBJ1-1 | TRBV11-2 | NA | TGTGCCGGCTCACAGGGAGTGAACACTGAAGCTTTCTTT | CAGSQGVNTEAFF
12 | NA | TRBJ2-2 | TRBV29-1 | NA | TGCAGCGTTGACGGGGGCACCGGGGAGCTGTTTTTT | CSVDGGTGELFF
15 | NA | TRBJ1-1 | TRBV5-8 | NA | TGTGCCAGCAGCTTGAGGCGAAGGGGGATCACTGAAGCTTTCTTT | CASSLRRRGITEAFF
14 | TRBD1 | TRBJ2-7 | TRBV6-6 | once | TGTGCCAGCAGTTGGGTTGGGACAGGGGACGAGCAGTACTTC | CASSWVGTGDEQYF
15 | NA | TRBJ2-5 | TRBV10-3 | NA | TGTGCCATCAGTGGGGTACAGACCACAGAAGAGACCCAGTACTTC | CAISGVQTTEETQYF
14 | NA | TRBJ2-5 | TRBV27 | NA | TGTGCCAGCAGTACAACCGGGGGTAGGGAGACCCAGTACTTC | CASSTTGGRETQYF